This TCR beta chain originates from a study of radiation and T cells in renal cell carcinoma (dated by TCRdb to 2020 to 2021). Study-wide context: The samples were obtained from a clinical trial, where primary renal cell carcinomas were treated with 15 Gy stereotactic body radiation therapy and then removed by nephrectomy 4 weeks afterward. In total, fewer than 55 samples underwent TCR beta sequencing: some 26 tumors plus 27 peripheral blood samples. In the roughly 49 samples combined, some 4,000,000 unique CDR3 nucleotide sequences were found, encoding roughly 2.5 million unique CDR3 amino acid sequences. What the research found in general, with its limitations: No pretreatment tumor biopsies were available, so the baseline intratumoral presence of clonotypes could not be determined. Blood repertoire dynamics were not followed beyond 4 weeks after treatment. The single-armed trial design could not address effects of radiation dose or scheduling on the TCR repertoire. In blood, the top tumor clonotypes increased from baseline to 2 weeks after radiation and then shrank by 4 weeks, which suggests a temporary expansion of tumor-resident clones.

TCR beta libraries were generated from genomic DNA with the immunoSEQ kit, following the manufacturer's recommendations. To prepare the libraries, a first multiplex PCR with proprietary primers was run, followed by a second PCR that added unique barcodes, and a bead cleanup was done after each round. Each sample batch included a kit-provided positive control reaction and a negative control reaction. The final libraries were assessed on an Agilent 4200 TapeStation D1000 ScreenTape, pooled by volume, and quantified by qPCR. Sequencing was performed on an Illumina NextSeq500 using a MidOutput 150-cycle cartridge, with 156 Read1 cycles, 15 Index1 cycles, and the kit custom primers. The pooled library was loaded at roughly 1 pM with around 20% PhiX control spiked in. Per the authors' processing: Vendor-processed data were analyzed in R, and a clonotype was defined as all T cells sharing the same CDR3 nucleotide sequence. In the clone abundance analyses, frequencies were normalized to the 10,000 most abundant clones in each sample. Public T cell clones, which averaged fewer than five per sample, were excluded before analysis. Tumor-enriched clonotypes and baseline blood-enriched clonotypes were defined as those with an abundance difference of at least 32-fold between compartments. A beta-binomial differential abundance model was used to identify clonotypes that expanded or contracted between blood time points. Tumor-blood repertoire similarity was measured with the Baroni-Urbani and Buser coefficient, and groups were compared using two-tailed Wilcoxon tests in R. In TCRdb, the immuneACCESS table is reduced to in-frame sequences with V and J assigned. These tables do not hold every clone; where another copy was compared, an unresolved V gene accounts for under half, and the others remain unexplained. D and trimming were read from the DNA, whereas the V and J calls and clone size are those reported in that table. This sample holds some 100,000 clones; roughly four fifths were observed only once. The top ten clones comprise approximately 6.4% of the sample.

V trim: 5 bases; J trim: 3 bases; unmatched bases: 10. Taken from cysteine to phenylalanine, the CDR3 has 15 residues. Left in the record is the CDR3 DNA by itself, 45 bases read in frame from the first base. For CDR1 and CDR2, the germline V gene (reference sequence) lists SEHNR and FQNEAQ. This clone was observed a single time. Its antigen remains unidentified. No much larger clone exists at a distance of one base, and base qualities are not known. The time point label corresponds to: baseline pretreatment blood. Per the publication, the treatment or condition label means: 15 Gy SBRT to primary tumor, nephrectomy 4 weeks later. To follow tumor-enriched clonotypes, serial peripheral blood was collected from radiation-treated patients at baseline and at 2 weeks and 4 weeks after SBRT. Every patient had renal cell carcinoma of clear cell pathology. Genomic DNA for TCR sequencing was prepared using the QIAamp DNA Blood Mini Kit (Qiagen). Samples were included in the analyses only if all quality control checks were passed.

Sequences were derived from blood, sampled from a patient whose treatment included radiotherapy and nephrectomy. This TCR came from a man aged 60 to 75 with renal cell carcinoma. The chain couples TRBV7-9 to TRBJ2-7; TRBD2 matches 7 bases in the middle. The CDR3 protein is CASSPGLGGSYEQYF. Here is the DNA: TGTGCCAGCAGCCCTGGGTTGGGCGGGAGCTACGAGCAGTACTTC.